Listed below are T cell receptor beta chains from one sample, sequenced in a study of PD-L1 blockade in urothelial cancer. The assay was immunoSEQ multiplex PCR, and TCRdb's table has in-frame clones only and misses some. The sample carries 29,000 or so clones, approximately 87% recorded once. The sample here was PBMCs, taken around atezolizumab (anti-PD-L1) treatment. The receptors shown here come from a man aged 50 or older with urothelial cancer. CDR3s include the opening cysteine and the closing phenylalanine or tryptophan. A D gene is named only where the DNA matches it firmly. Size tells how often a clone was seen (once, few, many) or the class of an expanded clone, and some rows leave it out.

v_gene	d_gene	abundance	j_gene	CDR3aa	CDR3nt
TRBV5-5	TRBD1	NA	TRBJ2-5	CASSLKGQQETQYF	TGTGCCAGCAGCTTGAAGGGACAGCAAGAGACCCAGTACTTC
TRBV5-1	TRBD1	NA	TRBJ2-7	CASSFRGQGADEQYF	TGCGCCAGCAGCTTCCGGGGACAGGGTGCCGACGAGCAGTACTTC
TRBV5-8	NA	NA	TRBJ1-2	CASSLPGRENYGYTF	TGTGCCAGCAGCCTCCCTGGGAGGGAGAACTATGGCTACACCTTC
TRBV5-1	NA	NA	TRBJ2-5	CASSLGVFRYQETQYF	TGCGCCAGCAGCTTGGGTGTTTTCAGGTACCAAGAGACCCAGTACTTC
TRBV19	NA	NA	TRBJ2-2	CASSTGEVNTGELFF	TGTGCCAGTAGTACGGGGGAGGTGAACACCGGGGAGCTGTTTTTT
TRBV4-1	NA	NA	TRBJ1-5	CASSLSQDRFNQPQHF	TGCGCCAGCAGCCTCTCACAAGACAGGTTCAATCAGCCCCAGCATTTT
TRBV1	NA	few	TRBJ2-5	CTSSQDQFQETQYF	TGCACCAGCAGCCAAGATCAGTTCCAAGAGACCCAGTACTTC
TRBV4-3	TRBD2	NA	TRBJ2-1	CASSPRTSELPNEQFF	TGCGCCAGCAGCCCCAGGACTAGCGAACTCCCCAATGAGCAGTTCTTC
TRBV30	NA	once	TRBJ1-5	CAWSVPLNQPQHF	TGTGCCTGGAGTGTACCACTAAATCAGCCCCAGCATTTT
TRBV30	TRBD1	NA	TRBJ2-1	CAWTDRGHSNEQFF	TGTGCCTGGACGGACAGGGGGCACTCCAATGAGCAGTTCTTC
TRBV10-1	NA	NA	TRBJ2-3	CASSPAEGTSTDTQYF	TGCGCCAGCAGTCCAGCAGAGGGAACTAGCACAGATACGCAGTATTTT
TRBV27	NA	NA	TRBJ2-3	CASRIRGWGGGWITDTQYF	TGTGCCAGCAGAATTAGAGGGTGGGGGGGCGGGTGGATCACAGATACGCAGTATTTT
TRBV5-1	NA	NA	TRBJ2-1	CASSLTGREDEQFF	TGCGCCAGCAGCTTGACGGGTAGAGAGGATGAGCAGTTCTTC
TRBV15	NA	NA	TRBJ2-2	CATSRSRVNTGELFF	TGTGCCACCAGCAGGTCCAGGGTGAACACCGGGGAGCTGTTTTTT
TRBV6-1	NA	NA	TRBJ1-2	CASSERDGQPFYGYTF	TGTGCCAGCAGTGAAAGGGACGGACAGCCGTTCTATGGCTACACCTTC
TRBV10-3	TRBD2	NA	TRBJ2-1	CAISESGLAGGNEQFF	TGTGCCATCAGTGAGTCCGGACTAGCGGGGGGCAATGAGCAGTTCTTC
TRBV6-4	TRBD1	NA	TRBJ2-3	CASSVGQGETDTQYF	TGTGCCAGCAGTGTCGGACAGGGAGAAACAGATACGCAGTATTTT
TRBV9	TRBD2	NA	TRBJ2-1	CASSVEREGPDEQFF	TGTGCCAGCAGCGTAGAGCGGGAGGGCCCGGATGAGCAGTTCTTC
TRBV7-9	NA	NA	TRBJ2-4	CASSSEDHRDIQYF	TGTGCCAGCAGCTCCGAGGACCACAGGGACATTCAGTACTTC
TRBV5-4	NA	NA	TRBJ2-2	CASSLTGPGELFF	TGTGCCAGCAGCCTCACAGGGCCCGGGGAGCTGTTTTTT
TRBV5-1	TRBD2	NA	TRBJ2-5	CASSSGLGGKQETQYF	TGCGCCAGCAGCTCGGGACTAGGAGGGAAACAAGAGACCCAGTACTTC
TRBV7-9	NA	NA	TRBJ2-5	CASRRQIQETQYF	TGTGCCAGCAGACGACAGATACAAGAGACCCAGTACTTC
TRBV18	TRBD1	NA	TRBJ1-1	CASSPPLTTGVNTEAFF	TGTGCCAGCTCACCACCCCTTACGACAGGGGTGAACACTGAAGCTTTCTTT
TRBV30	TRBD1	NA	TRBJ2-7	CAWSPQGWYEQYF	TGTGCCTGGAGTCCACAGGGGTGGTACGAGCAGTACTTC
TRBV5-4	TRBD2	NA	TRBJ2-3	CASSSAGTKGDTQYF	TGTGCCAGCAGCTCCGCCGGGACTAAAGGAGATACGCAGTATTTT
TRBV19	NA	NA	TRBJ1-2	CASKEGRGYGYTF	TGTGCCAGTAAGGAGGGGCGCGGCTATGGCTACACCTTC
TRBV7-4	TRBD1	NA	TRBJ2-7	CASSLWDRGHYEQYF	TGTGCCAGCAGCTTATGGGACAGGGGGCACTACGAGCAGTACTTC
TRBV28	NA	NA	TRBJ2-2	CASSLAGQNTGELFF	TGTGCCAGCAGTTTAGCGGGGCAGAACACCGGGGAGCTGTTTTTT
TRBV10-3	NA	NA	TRBJ2-2	CAITLEAGELFF	TGTGCCATCACCCTGGAGGCCGGGGAGCTGTTTTTT
TRBV11-3	TRBD1	few	TRBJ2-7	CASSLGQSYEQYF	TGTGCCAGCAGCTTGGGACAGAGCTACGAGCAGTACTTC
TRBV7-8	NA	once	TRBJ1-1	CASSLVELNTEAFF	TGTGCCAGCAGCTTAGTGGAGTTGAACACTGAAGCTTTCTTT
TRBV7-2	NA	NA	TRBJ2-7	CASSLASTGVGYEQYF	TGTGCCAGCAGCTTAGCGAGTACCGGCGTCGGGTACGAGCAGTACTTC
TRBV7-6	TRBD2	NA	TRBJ2-3	CASSLTSGMFTDTQYF	TGTGCCAGCAGCCTGACTAGCGGAATGTTCACAGATACGCAGTATTTT
TRBV30	NA	NA	TRBJ2-1	CAWSAGVSVSHNEQFF	TGTGCCTGGAGTGCCGGGGTCAGTGTTTCCCACAATGAGCAGTTCTTC
TRBV5-1	TRBD2	NA	TRBJ2-5	CASSPGASGGPQETQYF	TGCGCCAGCAGCCCCGGGGCTAGCGGGGGGCCACAAGAGACCCAGTACTTC
TRBV29-1	TRBD1	once	TRBJ1-4	CSVEGQGSGEKLFF	TGCAGCGTTGAGGGACAGGGGTCGGGTGAAAAACTGTTTTTT
TRBV13	TRBD2	NA	TRBJ2-3	CASSTYSRTSGRAGADTQYF	TGTGCCAGCAGCACCTACTCCCGGACTAGCGGGAGGGCCGGGGCAGATACGCAGTATTTT
TRBV2	NA	NA	TRBJ2-3	CASTYSGRGTDTQYF	TGTGCCAGCACTTATTCAGGGAGGGGGACAGATACGCAGTATTTT
TRBV28	TRBD1	few	TRBJ1-5	CAIQRQGSQPQHF	TGTGCCATTCAGAGACAGGGGAGTCAGCCCCAGCATTTT
TRBV29-1	TRBD2	NA	TRBJ2-1	CSAQKPGTRINEQFF	TGCAGCGCTCAAAAACCCGGGACTAGGATCAATGAGCAGTTCTTC
TRBV5-6	NA	once	TRBJ2-3	CASSFGRDLRTDTQYF	TGTGCCAGCAGCTTTGGCAGGGATCTTCGCACAGATACGCAGTATTTT
TRBV19	TRBD1	NA	TRBJ2-1	CASSIDDRVPRGEQFF	TGTGCCAGTAGTATAGACGACAGGGTTCCTCGCGGTGAGCAGTTCTTC
TRBV2	TRBD1	NA	TRBJ1-2	CASSERDRVVVAF	TGTGCCAGCAGTGAAAGGGACAGGGTGGTAGTCGCCTTC
TRBV6-6	NA	NA	TRBJ1-4	CASFQFGQYNEKLFF	TGTGCCAGCTTCCAATTCGGACAGTATAATGAAAAACTGTTTTTT